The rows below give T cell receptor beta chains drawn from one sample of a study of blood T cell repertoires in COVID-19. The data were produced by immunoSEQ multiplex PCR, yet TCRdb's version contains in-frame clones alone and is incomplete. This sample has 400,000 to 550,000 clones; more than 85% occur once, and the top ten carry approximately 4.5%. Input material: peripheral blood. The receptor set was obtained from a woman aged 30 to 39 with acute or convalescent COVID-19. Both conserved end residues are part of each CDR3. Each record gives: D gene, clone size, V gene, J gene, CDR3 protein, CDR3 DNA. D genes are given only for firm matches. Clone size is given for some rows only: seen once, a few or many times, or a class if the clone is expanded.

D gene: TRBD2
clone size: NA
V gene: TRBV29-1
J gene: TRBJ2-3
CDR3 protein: CSGTSGGAGDTQYF
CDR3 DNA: TGCAGCGGGACTAGCGGGGGGGCCGGGGATACGCAGTATTTT

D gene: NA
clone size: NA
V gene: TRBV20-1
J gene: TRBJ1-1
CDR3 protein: CSVIPGAEAFF
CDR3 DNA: TGCAGTGTTATACCAGGCGCTGAAGCTTTCTTT

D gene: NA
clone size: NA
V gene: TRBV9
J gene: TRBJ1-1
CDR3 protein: CASSVVGEENTEAFF
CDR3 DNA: TGTGCCAGCAGCGTAGTGGGAGAAGAGAACACTGAAGCTTTCTTT

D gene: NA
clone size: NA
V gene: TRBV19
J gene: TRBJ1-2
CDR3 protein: CASRPRGETNYGYTF
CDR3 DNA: TGTGCCAGCCGCCCCAGGGGCGAAACTAACTATGGCTACACCTTC

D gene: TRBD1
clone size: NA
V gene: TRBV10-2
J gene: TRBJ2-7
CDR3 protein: CASSHSRQGSSYEQYF
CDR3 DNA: TGCGCCAGCAGTCATAGTAGACAGGGATCCTCCTACGAGCAGTACTTC

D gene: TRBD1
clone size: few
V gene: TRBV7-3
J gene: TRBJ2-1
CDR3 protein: CASSLSPGGLSEQFF
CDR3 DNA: TGTGCCAGCAGCCTATCACCAGGGGGCTTAAGTGAGCAGTTCTTC

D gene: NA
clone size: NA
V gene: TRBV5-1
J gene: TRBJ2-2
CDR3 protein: CASSLGQQRSAGELFF
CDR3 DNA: TGCGCCAGCAGCTTGGGGCAGCAGAGGTCTGCCGGGGAGCTGTTTTTT

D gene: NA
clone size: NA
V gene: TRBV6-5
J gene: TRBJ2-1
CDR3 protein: CASSRRGYNEQFF
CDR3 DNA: TGTGCCAGCAGCCGACGGGGATACAATGAGCAGTTCTTC

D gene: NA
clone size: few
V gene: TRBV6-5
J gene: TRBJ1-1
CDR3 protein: CASSRGADTEAFF
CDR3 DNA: TGTGCCAGCAGTCGGGGTGCGGACACTGAAGCTTTCTTT

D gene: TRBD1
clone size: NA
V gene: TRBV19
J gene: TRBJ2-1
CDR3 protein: CASSRDRGPYNEQFF
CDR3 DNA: TGTGCCAGTAGTAGGGACAGGGGGCCTTACAATGAGCAGTTCTTC

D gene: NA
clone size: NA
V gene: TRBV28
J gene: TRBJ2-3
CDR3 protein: CASSRARGRTDTQYF
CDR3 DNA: TGTGCCAGCAGTCGCGCCAGGGGCCGTACAGATACGCAGTATTTT

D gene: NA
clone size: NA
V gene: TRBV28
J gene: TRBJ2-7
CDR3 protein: CASSGQYEQYF
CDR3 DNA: TGTGCCAGCAGCGGACAGTACGAGCAGTACTTC